This T cell receptor (beta chain) was recorded in a study of PD-1 blockade in classical Hodgkin lymphoma. Whole-study results and caveats: Complete responders entered with baseline diversity on par with newly diagnosed patients, the results showed.

The CDR3 has 16 residues. V trimming: 4 bases; J trimming: 0 bases; junction bases outside the gene matches: 3. Germline V lookup: CDR1 SEHNR, CDR2 FQNEAQ (reference sequence). This clone was detected once. Its matching antigen is unknown. Time point in this sample: cycle 4 day 1 (C4D1), after about 6 weeks of nivolumab. Every single patient, without exception, relapsed after autologous stem cell transplantation, and brentuximab vedotin exposure varied. Magnetic negative selection of thawed PBMCs was the method by which CD4+ T cells were purified. When best responses were assessed, they were complete response, partial response or progressive disease. The assay was immunoSEQ multiplex PCR, and TCRdb's table has in-frame clones only and misses some. The sample includes about 17,000 clones, around 72% seen only once; the top ten take around 2.4%.

V and J are TRBV7-9 and TRBJ2-4; 10 bases map to TRBD2. The sequenced sample was CD4+ T cells from blood, obtained before the fourth cycle of nivolumab. The TCR comes from a human donor with classical Hodgkin lymphoma. The CDR3 loop reads CASSSLAGVAKNIQYF. Written as DNA, the CDR3 is TGTGCCAGCAGCTCCCTAGCGGGGGTAGCCAAAAACATTCAGTACTTC.